The source of this TCR beta chain is a study of beta chain features in type 1 diabetes (dated by TCRdb to 2017 to 2018). With respect to the entire study: Mean age, gender distribution, total cell number and subset yield did not differ between patients and healthy donors. A total of 90 million to 130 million sorted cells were examined across all samples, and a strong correlation was observed between cell number per subset and RNA yield. The study compared the TCRB repertoires of sorted circulating CD4+ T cell subsets in recently diagnosed type 1 diabetes patients with those in matched healthy donors. Regulatory and stem cell-like memory subsets were obtained from only 8 patients and about eight healthy donors, while naive and central memory subsets were obtained from all 30 or so donors. Results the study describes overall, beyond this receptor: Because cDNA was sequenced instead of genomic DNA, highly expressing activated cells could be over-represented, though the groups showed no difference in activation or CD3 levels. Because the HLA sub-analyses included only small numbers of individuals, any influence of HLA type on TCRB rearrangement was left unresolved. PCR may preferentially amplify shorter templates, but because patient and control samples were amplified and corrected together, any resulting skew would affect both groups equally. The naive, central memory and regulatory TCRB repertoires appeared to resemble one another more closely among patients than among healthy donors. Fewer insertions and more nucleotide deletions at VDJ recombination sites were observed in patients with type 1 diabetes, implying thymic rearrangement abnormalities. A moderate but significant shortening of TCRB CDR3 length was observed in type 1 diabetes patients in all four CD4+ subsets.

Regarding this clone: Its antigen remains unidentified. Qualities for individual bases were not recorded, and no much larger clone is one base off.

The entire isolated RNA was reverse transcribed using the High Capacity cDNA Reverse Transcription Kit, and thus expressed TCRB transcripts were sequenced. Deep immunoSEQ sequencing was applied to naive, central memory and regulatory T cell samples, giving an average of about 3.4 million total reads per sample. Sorted cells were lysed in RLT buffer, and RNA was extracted using DNase-treated RNeasy Micro or Mini kits according to cell number. To prevent cross-contamination, every cell subset was processed on its own, while patient and healthy donor samples were processed together. The immunoSEQ multiplex PCR was used to amplify TCRB sequences from cDNA, yielding 87-bp fragments that span the CDR3 region. The amplicons were sequenced using the Illumina HiSeq platform. The study's own analysis went as follows. Synthetic template baselines were used to correct PCR bias computationally, reads within Hamming distance 2 were collapsed, and singletons that could not be merged were discarded. Reads were aligned to IMGT to assign V, D and J genes, CDR3 length, and insertions or deletions at six rearrangement sites. Within each subset, clonotype counts were normalized to sorted cell number, and only after that were true diversity and Gini coefficients computed with the tcR R package. The overlap coefficient, calculated on TCRB nucleotide sequences, was used to quantify repertoire sharing. Out-of-frame TCRB sequences from naive cells were analyzed as a proxy for the pre-selection repertoire. Drawn from immuneACCESS, this table holds only the in-frame rearrangements with V and J called that TCRdb kept. Clones are partly lost; checked studies trace under half to an unresolved V gene and leave the rest unexplained. V, J and clone size are those of that table, while D and trimming were read from the DNA. The sample table lists just over 600,000 clones, roughly a sixth of them with a count of one. The ten most abundant clones make up around 0.095% of the sample.

Each donor gave one peripheral blood draw, approximately 120 mL on average, collected into heparinised tubes. Using a panel that included CD45RO, CCR7, CD25, CD127, CD95 and CD27, naive, central memory, regulatory and stem cell-like memory CD4+ T cells were sorted on a BD FACSAria II. Every sorted population had a purity above 98%. PBMCs were separated immediately by Lymphoprep density gradient centrifugation and were stained directly, without being cultured. So that batch effects would be minimized, each experiment stained and sorted samples in pairs, pairing one healthy donor with one patient. From the germline V gene, CDR1 is SGDLS and CDR2 is YYNGEE. For this chain, trimming is 1 base at the V end and 4 bases at the J end, and the number of junction bases without a gene match is 11. The CDR3 covers 17 residues, taking in both the cysteine and the phenylalanine. The entry retains the CDR3 DNA only, 51 bases that are in frame from base 1.

The sequencing input was naive CD4+ T cells from blood. The sample's cell subset or site label, decoded: true naive CD4+ T cells. The receptor comes from a man in his late teens or twenties in good health. Rearrangement joined TRBV9 to TRBJ2-1; TRBD2 agrees with 7 junctional bases. CDR3 loop: CASSVTPQLADYNEQFF. The base sequence is TGTGCCAGCAGCGTAACGCCCCAGCTAGCGGATTACAATGAGCAGTTCTTC.